This is a list of T cell receptor beta chains from one sample in a study of CD8+CD57+ T cells in acquired aplastic anemia. MiXCR was run by TCRdb on the reads, yielding one entry per CDR3 protein. The table shows more than 150,000 distinct CDR3 sequences, with around 45% occurring only once. Sequenced sample: sorted CD4+, CD8+, or CD8+CD57+ T cells (not recorded which) from PBMCs. Receptor source: a human donor with aplastic anemia. The CDR3 runs from the conserved cysteine through the conserved F or W. The order of the fields is J gene, V gene, clone size, D gene, CDR3 DNA, CDR3 protein. A D gene is named only where the DNA matches it firmly. Where a row states a size, it is once, few, many or the class of an expanded clone; other rows omit it.

TRBJ2-7	TRBV7-2	.	.	TGTGCCAGCAGCCCCTGGACTGGTTACGAGCAGTACTTC	CASSPWTGYEQYF
TRBJ1-2	TRBV6-1	many	.	TGTGCCAGCAGTCTCCGGGGACAAAACTATGGCTACACCTTC	CASSLRGQNYGYTF
TRBJ1-6	TRBV28	.	.	TGTGCCAGCAGTTCACCGGACAGATCTTATCATCGCCTCCACTTT	CASSSPDRSYHRLHF
TRBJ2-6	TRBV7-9	many	.	TGTGCCAGCAGCTTAGACGGGGGTGGGGCCAACGTCCTGACTTTC	CASSLDGGGANVLTF
TRBJ2-1	TRBV19	.	TRBD2	TGTGCCAGTAGACGACTAGCGGGTGACAATGAGCAGTTCTTC	CASRRLAGDNEQFF
TRBJ1-2	TRBV30	.	TRBD1	TGTGCCTGGAGTGAAGGGGGCGGCTACACCTTC	CAWSEGGGYTF
TRBJ1-1	TRBV29-1	.	.	TGCAGCGTTCCGGGACTGAACACTGAAGCTTTCTTT	CSVPGLNTEAFF
TRBJ2-2	TRBV10-3	few	TRBD2	TGTGCCATCACTATGACTGGGGAGGGTTGGCACACCGGGGAGCTGTTTTTT	CAITMTGEGWHTGELFF
TRBJ2-6	TRBV2	.	.	TGTGCCAGACGGGACACGTCTGGGGCCAACGTCCTGACTTTC	CARRDTSGANVLTF
TRBJ1-1	TRBV29-1	.	.	TGCAGCGTTGAAGATCGGGGGGGGACTGTAGCTTTCTTT	CSVEDRGGTVAFF
TRBJ1-1	TRBV3-1	.	.	TGTGCCAGCAGCCAACCCTTAGAGGGCACTGAAGCTTTCTTT	CASSQPLEGTEAFF
TRBJ2-3	TRBV5-1	many	TRBD2	TGCGCCAGCAGCTTCTTAGCGGGAGGGAGCACAGATACGCAGTATTTT	CASSFLAGGSTDTQYF
TRBJ2-7	TRBV14	many	TRBD1	TGTGCCAGCAGCCAAACCTCGGACAGGCGCCGCTCCTACGAGCAGTACTTC	CASSQTSDRRRSYEQYF
TRBJ2-7	TRBV20-1	.	.	TGCAGTGCTATTCCCTACGGGGCCTCCTACGAGCAGTACTTC	CSAIPYGASYEQYF
TRBJ2-7	TRBV27	few	.	TGTGCCAGCAGTCTCCTCCCCTCCGGAAGGGCGAATTACTTC	CASSLLPSGRANYF
TRBJ2-5	TRBV11-2	many	.	TGTGCCAGCACCCCCTTGACTAGCAGGGGAGAGACCCAGTACTTC	CASTPLTSRGETQYF
TRBJ2-7	TRBV5-1	.	.	TGCGCCAGCAGCTTGAACAGCTACTCCTACGAGCAGTACTTC	CASSLNSYSYEQYF
TRBJ1-4	TRBV4-2	many	.	TGTGCCAGCAGCCAAGATGAGGGGACCGAGGAAAAACTGTTTTTT	CASSQDEGTEEKLFF
TRBJ2-1	TRBV19	.	TRBD1	TGTGCCAGTAGTACTTCAGGGGGCTCCTACAATGAGCAGTTCTTC	CASSTSGGSYNEQFF
TRBJ2-7	TRBV19	many	TRBD2	TGTGCCAGTAGTATCAAGCTAGCGGGAGGCTACGAGCAGTACTTC	CASSIKLAGGYEQYF
TRBJ2-2	TRBV24-1	.	TRBD1	TGTGCCACCAGTGATTCGCAGGGGGCGACCGGGGAGCTGTTTTTT	CATSDSQGATGELFF
TRBJ2-5	TRBV20-1	few	TRBD2	TGCAGTACACTAGCGGGATTAGAGACCCAGTACTTC	CSTLAGLETQYF
TRBJ2-3	TRBV9	.	.	TGTGCCAGCAGCGTATGGGACTCCAAGGATACGCAGTATTTT	CASSVWDSKDTQYF
TRBJ2-5	TRBV25-1	many	.	TGTGCCAGCAGTGAATTTAGGGCTAGCAAAGAGACCCAGTACTTC	CASSEFRASKETQYF
TRBJ1-1	TRBV4-1	.	.	TGCGCCAGCAGCCAATTGACTGTGAACACTGAAGCTTTCTTT	CASSQLTVNTEAFF
TRBJ1-1	TRBV19	many	TRBD1	TGTGCCAGTAGTAAAACCCGGACAGGGACTGAAGCTTTCTTT	CASSKTRTGTEAFF
TRBJ1-6	TRBV15	few	.	TGTGCCACCAGCAGAGCAACCGGTGGGGTCGATTCACCCCTCCACTTT	CATSRATGGVDSPLHF
TRBJ2-5	TRBV4-1	.	.	TGCGCCAGCAGCCAAGAACACCGCCAAGAGACCCAGTACTTC	CASSQEHRQETQYF
TRBJ1-2	TRBV5-6	many	.	TGTGCCAGCAGCTTGGAAACAGGGCGCACCTTC	CASSLETGRTF
TRBJ2-1	TRBV9	.	.	TGTGCCAGCAGCGTTTCCGGGAGTAGCTACAATGAGCAGTTCTTC	CASSVSGSSYNEQFF
TRBJ1-2	TRBV2	.	.	TGTGCCAGCGGGGTGACAGACATCTATGGCTACACCTTC	CASGVTDIYGYTF
TRBJ2-5	TRBV10-2	.	.	TGCGCCAGCACCCAACTAGAGTGGGGGTCGGAGACCCAGTACTTC	CASTQLEWGSETQYF
TRBJ2-5	TRBV2	.	TRBD1	TGTGCCAGCAAAGGACAGGGGGGAGAGGAGGAGACCCAGTACTTC	CASKGQGGEEETQYF
TRBJ1-2	TRBV6-5	many	.	TGTGCCACCCGACAGCCCTATGGCTACACCTTC	CATRQPYGYTF
TRBJ1-5	TRBV29-1	few	TRBD1	TGCAGCGTTGTGACAGGGCTGGTGAATCAGCCCCAGCATTTT	CSVVTGLVNQPQHF
TRBJ2-7	TRBV29-1	.	.	TGCAGCGCCCGAAGGGGGGGCTCCTACGAGCAGTACTTC	CSARRGGSYEQYF
TRBJ1-6	TRBV13	.	.	TGTGCCAGCAGCTTATCGAGTAGCAGGGGTGATTCACCCCTCCACTTT	CASSLSSSRGDSPLHF
TRBJ1-5	TRBV7-2	many	.	TGTGCCAGCAGCGTCGGACAGCTACTTGATCAGCCCCAGCATTTT	CASSVGQLLDQPQHF
TRBJ2-1	TRBV19	.	.	TGTGTCAGTAGCATTATCCGTGAAAATGAGCAGTTCTTC	CVSSIIRENEQFF
TRBJ2-7	TRBV29-1	many	TRBD1	TGCAGCGTTGAAATCTTAGGGACAGGGGACGAGCAGTACTTC	CSVEILGTGDEQYF
TRBJ1-1	TRBV12-3/TRBV12-4	many	TRBD1	TGTGCCAGCAGTCGACCGGGACAGCACACTGAAGCTTTCTTT	CASSRPGQHTEAFF